The entry below gives a single TCR beta chain sequence along with its context. Germline V gives CDR1 SGHRS, CDR2 YFSETQ. Trimming cost V 2 bases and J 5 bases, with 13 bases left between them. The CDR3 spans 14 residues. Sequencing was performed with immunoSEQ multiplex PCR; in TCRdb, only in-frame clones are kept and a portion is missing. The sample shows around 150,000 clones, roughly 87% of them seen only once. This sample is drawn from a study of blood T cell repertoires in COVID-19. For the study at large: Donors in the United States, Italy and Spain gave samples during acute or convalescent COVID-19. Sources were T cells, B-cell-depleted T cells, or PBMCs; the material itself was cDNA or gDNA.

Material for sequencing was peripheral blood. This TCR came from a human donor in a cohort sampled during active COVID-19. This sequence joins TRBV5-1 and TRBJ1-1; D perhaps matches TRBD1 (6 bases). CDR3 region: CASSLHRAGTEAFF. The CDR3 coding sequence is TGCGCCAGCAGCTTACACAGGGCAGGGACTGAAGCTTTCTTT.